The 8 T cell receptor beta chains given below trace back to one sample, sequenced in a study of T cell repertoires in cytomegalovirus infection. MiXCR, applied by TCRdb to the reads, yields one record per CDR3 protein. The repertoire consists of approximately 140,000 distinct CDR3 sequences, with 5% to 6.5% occurring once and the leading ten covering more than 15%. Sequencing input: PBMCs. Receptors were obtained from a human donor in good health (CMV status not recorded). Some clones in this sample may be carry-over from other donors' samples.

This clonotype was recorded a few times. The J gene is TRBJ2-2, the V gene TRBV4-3; weak D call: TRBD1 (6 bases). From germline, CDR1 is LGHNA and CDR2 YSLEER. The CDR3 sequence is 15 residues long. The V and J ends lost 0 bases and 4 bases respectively, with 9 bases between them. CDR3 in DNA: TGCGCCAGCAGCCAAGATCGGACAGCCACCGGGGAGCTGTTTTTT. Translating it yields CASSQDRTATGELFF.

The rearrangement links TRBV4-1 to TRBJ2-7, with D possibly being TRBD1 or TRBD2 (5 bases each). Germline V gene data show CDR1 as MGHRA and CDR2 as YSYEKL. Between the trimmed V and J ends, which lost 4 bases and 7 bases, there was a span of 20 bases. The CDR3 totals 15 residues. CDR3 nucleotide sequence: TGCGCCAGCAGCCGATTAGCCGGGACCACGAGGGAGCAGTACTTC. This sequence encodes CASSRLAGTTREQYF.

By its share, this clonotype is large. V usage is TRBV7-8 and J usage is TRBJ1-6; possible D gene TRBD1, 5 bases. Germline assignment: CDR1 SGHVS and CDR2 FQNEAQ. The CDR3 is 16 amino acids. V was clipped by 5 bases and J by 4 bases, with 15 bases between them. The CDR3 sequence: CASSAVRGRYNSPLHF. The CDR3 nucleotides are TGTGCCAGCAGCGCCGTACGGGGGAGGTATAATTCACCCCTCCACTTT.

Only a few counts were recorded for this clonotype. The chain recombines TRBV12-3 or TRBV12-4 with TRBJ1-5; D not resolved. The CDR3 totals 12 residues. V dropped 3 bases and J dropped 6 bases, with 6 bases sitting between them. The CDR3 here is CASSFGPQPQHF. The DNA of the CDR3 is TGTGCCAGCAGTTTTGGACCTCAGCCCCAGCATTTT.

The genes are TRBV20-1 and TRBJ1-2; possible D gene TRBD1, 5 bases. This CDR3 comprises 16 residues. V lost 0 bases to trimming and J lost 5 bases, with 19 bases between them. The V gene's germline CDR1 is DFQATT and CDR2 SNEGSKA (reference sequence). The CDR3 nucleotides read TGCAGTGCTAGAGATGGGCCCGGGGGGGGGGGTTATGGCTACACCTTC. Protein product: CSARDGPGGGGYGYTF.

The table lists this clonotype with many counts. CDR3 region: CASSPTGLAGFTDTQYF. CDR3 DNA sequence: TGTGCCAGCAGTCCCACCGGACTAGCGGGATTCACAGATACGCAGTATTTT. The chain recombines TRBV6-1 with TRBJ2-3; 12 nucleotides align to TRBD2. This CDR3 has 17 residues. Per germline, CDR1 MNHNS and CDR2 SASEGT. Trimming took 5 bases from V and 2 from J; bases not matched to a gene: 8.

This chain connects TRBV19 to TRBJ1-5; D gene ambiguous. Trimming shortened V by 1 base and J by 3 bases, and 7 bases separated the two germline ends. In germline, CDR1 is LNHDA, CDR2 SQIVND (reference sequence). The CDR3 totals 14 residues. The DNA of the CDR3 is TGTGCCAGTAGTATAGGGGGAAACAATCAGCCCCAGCATTTT. It specifies CASSIGGNNQPQHF.

The rearrangement joins TRBV29-1 to TRBJ1-3, with D unclear. Germline CDR1 and CDR2: SQVTM and ANQGSEA. This CDR3 has 13 amino acids. The V and J ends lost 7 bases and 1 base respectively, with 11 bases between them. The CDR3 region has the DNA TGCAGCGCCTCGCGAGGGTCTGGAAACACCATATATTTT. Protein: CSASRGSGNTIYF.